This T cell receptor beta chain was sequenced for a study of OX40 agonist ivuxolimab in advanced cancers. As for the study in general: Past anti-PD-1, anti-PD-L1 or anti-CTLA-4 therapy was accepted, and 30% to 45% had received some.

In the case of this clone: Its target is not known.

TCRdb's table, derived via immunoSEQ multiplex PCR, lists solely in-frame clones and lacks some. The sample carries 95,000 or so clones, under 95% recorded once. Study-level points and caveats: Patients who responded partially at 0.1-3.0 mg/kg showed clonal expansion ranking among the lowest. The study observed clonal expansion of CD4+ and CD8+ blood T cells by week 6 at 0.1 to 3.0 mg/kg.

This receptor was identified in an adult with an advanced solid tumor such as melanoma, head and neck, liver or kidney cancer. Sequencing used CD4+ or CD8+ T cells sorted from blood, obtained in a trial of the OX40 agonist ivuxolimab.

The CDR3 reads CASSFDRGQGYNEQFF. CDR3 nucleotides: TGTGCCAGCAGCTTCGACAGGGGGCAGGGGTACAATGAGCAGTTCTTC. J is TRBJ2-1 and V is TRBV7-9; 10 nucleotides match TRBD1. Germline CDR1 SEHNR, CDR2 FQNEAQ (reference sequence). The CDR3 totals 16 residues. V shed 3 bases, J shed 4 bases, and the junction held 6 bases outside the gene matches.